This T cell receptor beta chain was captured by sequencing in a study of T cell repertoires in cytomegalovirus infection. On the study more broadly: Public TCR beta signatures indicated both CMV infection and matching HLA type.

The germline CDR1 and CDR2 sequences are SGHAT and FQNNGV. This CDR3 region has 16 residues. The trim removed 6 bases at V and 2 bases at J, leaving 8 bases unmatched. TCRdb fed the reads into MiXCR, producing one record per CDR3 protein. The sample lists about 140,000 distinct CDR3 sequences; about 6.5% were seen once. This rearrangement joins TRBV11-2 to TRBJ2-2; 8 bases align to TRBD2. Input material: PBMCs. This sequence was found in a human donor in good health (CMV status not recorded). Some clones in this sample may be carry-over from other donors' samples. CDR3 nucleotides: TGTGCCAGCAGTCCACTTAGCGGGGTCAACACCGGGGAGCTGTTTTTT. Translation gives CASSPLSGVNTGELFF.